Shown below are 6 T cell receptor beta chains from a single sample sequenced in a study of monozygotic twins with inflammatory bowel disease. After re-calling the 5' RACE reads, TCRdb lists one entry per CDR3 protein, DNA absent. Recorded for this sample: approximately 330,000 distinct CDR3 sequences. The sample comprised blood. These receptors originate from a human donor with ulcerative colitis or Crohn's disease, or a healthy co-twin of an affected twin (not recorded which).

V is TRBV10-2 and J is TRBJ1-2. This CDR3 comprises 13 residues. CDR1 is WSHSY and CDR2 is SAAADI in the germline V gene. The CDR3 loop is CASSERGGYGYTF.

This chain joins TRBV4-1 and TRBJ1-4; the D call from TCRdb, TRBD1, cannot be confirmed without DNA. Germline CDR1 reads MGHRA; CDR2 reads YSYEKL. CDR3 length equals 14 residues. This chain's CDR3 is CASSQDDRGRKLFF.

This chain connects TRBV10-3 to TRBJ2-2; TCRdb's assignment of TRBD1 cannot be checked, as there is no DNA. This CDR3 spans 14 amino acids. CDR1 is ENHRY and CDR2 is SYGVKD in the germline V gene. CDR3 sequence reads: CAIGRLTNTGELFF.

The genes are TRBV4-1 and TRBJ1-6. Looked up from germline, CDR1 is MGHRA and CDR2 is YSYEKL. CDR3 length equals 13 residues. CDR3 protein: CASSQVGLSPLHF.

The genes are TRBV5-4 and TRBJ1-1; as DNA is missing, the TRBD1 call by TCRdb cannot be tested. From germline, CDR1 is SGHNT and CDR2 YYREEE (reference sequence). The CDR3 length is 14 residues. Here the CDR3 reads CASSKGQGGTEAFF.

This chain uses TRBV6-5 with TRBJ2-1; the D gene TCRdb calls, TRBD1, cannot be checked with no DNA. This CDR3 comprises 15 residues. The germline V gene has CDR1 MNHEY and CDR2 SVGAGI. This CDR3 is CASSSDRDPYNEQFF.